This T cell receptor (beta chain) was sequenced for a study of T cells in Graves' hyperthyroidism and ophthalmopathy. About this clonotype itself: The germline gene is not matched at one end of the junction; a read error may be the cause.

Using RNA transcripts as the source, TCR beta CDR3 regions were amplified. An initial round of RT-PCR targeting the TCR CDR3 relied on the HTBI primer set. TCRdb reprocessed the multiplex PCR reads with MiXCR, giving one entry per CDR3 protein. The sample includes 640,000 or so distinct CDR3 sequences, roughly 14% of them seen just once. There are 17 residues in the CDR3. The chain couples TRBV12-3 or TRBV12-4 to TRBJ2-5; 7 bases align to TRBD2. Sequenced: blood. The origin of this receptor is a middle-aged woman with Graves' ophthalmopathy. CDR3 residues: CVSSLAKRLAVQETQYF. In DNA, the CDR3 is TGTGTCAGCAGTTTGGCGAAGCGGCTAGCGGTCCAAGAGACCCAGTACTTC.